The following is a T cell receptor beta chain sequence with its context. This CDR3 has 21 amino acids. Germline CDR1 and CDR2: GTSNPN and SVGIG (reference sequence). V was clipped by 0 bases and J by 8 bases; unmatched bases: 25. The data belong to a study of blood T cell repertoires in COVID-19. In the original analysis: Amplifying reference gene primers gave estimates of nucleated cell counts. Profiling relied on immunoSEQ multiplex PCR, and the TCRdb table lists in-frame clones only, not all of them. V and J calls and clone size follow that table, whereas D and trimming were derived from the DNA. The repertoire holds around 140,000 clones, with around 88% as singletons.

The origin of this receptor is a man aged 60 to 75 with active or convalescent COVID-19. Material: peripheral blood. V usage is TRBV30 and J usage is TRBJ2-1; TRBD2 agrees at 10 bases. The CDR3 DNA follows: TGTGCCTGGAGTGTACGGGCACGGTCTTATTCTAGCGGGAGAGCCCCCCATGAGCAGTTCTTC. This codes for CAWSVRARSYSSGRAPHEQFF.